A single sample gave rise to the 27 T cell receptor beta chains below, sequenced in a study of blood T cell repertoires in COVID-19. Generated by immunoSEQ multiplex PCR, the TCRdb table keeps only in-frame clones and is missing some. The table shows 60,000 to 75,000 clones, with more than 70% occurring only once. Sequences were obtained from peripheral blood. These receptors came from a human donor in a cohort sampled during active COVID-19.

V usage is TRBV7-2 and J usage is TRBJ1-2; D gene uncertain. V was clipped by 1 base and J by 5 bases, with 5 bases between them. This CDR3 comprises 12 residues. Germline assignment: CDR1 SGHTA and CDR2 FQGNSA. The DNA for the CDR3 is TGTGCCAGCAGCTTAGACAGATATGGCTACACCTTC. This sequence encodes CASSLDRYGYTF.

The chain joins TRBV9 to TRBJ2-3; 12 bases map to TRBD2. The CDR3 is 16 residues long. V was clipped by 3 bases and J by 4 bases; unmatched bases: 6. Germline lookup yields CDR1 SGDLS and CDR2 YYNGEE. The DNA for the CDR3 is TGTGCCAGCAGCGAGACTAGCGGGAGCGTTGCAGATACGCAGTATTTT. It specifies CASSETSGSVADTQYF.

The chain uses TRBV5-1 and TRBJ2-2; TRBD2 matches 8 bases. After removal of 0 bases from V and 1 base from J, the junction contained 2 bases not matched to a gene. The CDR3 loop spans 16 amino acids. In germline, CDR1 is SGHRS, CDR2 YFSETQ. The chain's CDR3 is CASSLVSGVNTGELFF. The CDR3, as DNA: TGCGCCAGCAGCTTGGTTAGCGGGGTGAACACCGGGGAGCTGTTTTTT.

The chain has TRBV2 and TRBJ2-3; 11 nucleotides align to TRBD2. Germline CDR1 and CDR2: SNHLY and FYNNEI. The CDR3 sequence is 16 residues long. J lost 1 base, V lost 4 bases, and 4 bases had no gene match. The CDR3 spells CASSVALAGGTDTQYF. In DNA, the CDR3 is TGTGCCAGCAGTGTAGCACTAGCGGGAGGCACAGATACGCAGTATTTT.

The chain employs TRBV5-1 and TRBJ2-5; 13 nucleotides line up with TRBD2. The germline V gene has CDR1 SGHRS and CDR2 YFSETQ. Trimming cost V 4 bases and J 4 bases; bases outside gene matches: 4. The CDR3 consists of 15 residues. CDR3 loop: CASSGLAGVGETQYF. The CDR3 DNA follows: TGCGCCAGCAGCGGACTAGCGGGAGTCGGAGAGACCCAGTACTTC.

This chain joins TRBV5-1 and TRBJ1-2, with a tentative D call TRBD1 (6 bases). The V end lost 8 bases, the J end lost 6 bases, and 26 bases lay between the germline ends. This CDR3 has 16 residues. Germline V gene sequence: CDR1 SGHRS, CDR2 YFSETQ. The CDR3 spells CASSEAPQGWGNGYTF. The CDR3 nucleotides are TGCGCCAGTTCAGAGGCCCCGCAGGGGTGGGGAAATGGCTACACCTTC.

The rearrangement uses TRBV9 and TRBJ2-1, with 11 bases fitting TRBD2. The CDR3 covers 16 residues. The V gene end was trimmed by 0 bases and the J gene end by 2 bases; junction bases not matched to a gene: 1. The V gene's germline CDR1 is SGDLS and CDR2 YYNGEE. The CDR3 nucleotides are TGTGCCAGCAGCGTAGGGACTAGCGGGCCCTACAATGAGCAGTTCTTC. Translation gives CASSVGTSGPYNEQFF.

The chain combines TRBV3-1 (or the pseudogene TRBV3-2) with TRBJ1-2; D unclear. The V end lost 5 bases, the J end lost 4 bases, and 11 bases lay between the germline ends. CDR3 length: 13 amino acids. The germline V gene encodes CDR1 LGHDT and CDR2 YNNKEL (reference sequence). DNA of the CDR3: TGTGCCAGCAGCGACCCGGGAACCTATGGCTACACCTTC. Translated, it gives CASSDPGTYGYTF.

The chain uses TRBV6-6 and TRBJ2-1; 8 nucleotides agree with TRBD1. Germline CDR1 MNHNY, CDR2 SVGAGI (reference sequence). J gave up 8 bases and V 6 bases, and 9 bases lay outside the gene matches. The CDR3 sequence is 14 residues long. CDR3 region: CASSRGQGRDEQFF. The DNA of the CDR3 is TGTGCCAGCAGCCGAGGACAGGGAAGGGATGAGCAGTTCTTC.

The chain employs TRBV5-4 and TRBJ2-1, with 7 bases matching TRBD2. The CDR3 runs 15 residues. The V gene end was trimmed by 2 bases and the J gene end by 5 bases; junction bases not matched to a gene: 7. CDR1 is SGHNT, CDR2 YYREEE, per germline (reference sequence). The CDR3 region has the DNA TGTGCCAGCAGCTTTTTTGGCGGGAGCCACAATGAGCAGTTCTTC. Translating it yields CASSFFGGSHNEQFF.

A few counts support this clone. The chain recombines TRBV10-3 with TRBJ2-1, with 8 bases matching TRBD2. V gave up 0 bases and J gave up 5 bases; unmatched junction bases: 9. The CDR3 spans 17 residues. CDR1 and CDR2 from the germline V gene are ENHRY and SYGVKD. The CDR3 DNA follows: TGTGCCATCAGTGAGTCTGGTTCGGGAGGGGTAAACAATGAGCAGTTCTTC. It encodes CAISESGSGGVNNEQFF.

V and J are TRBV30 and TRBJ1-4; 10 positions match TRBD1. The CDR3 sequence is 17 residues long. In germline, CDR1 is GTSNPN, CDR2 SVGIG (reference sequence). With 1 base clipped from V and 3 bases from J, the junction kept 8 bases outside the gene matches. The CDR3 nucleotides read TGTGCCTGGAGTGGATCCGGGACAGGGGCCCCTAATGAAAAACTGTTTTTT. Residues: CAWSGSGTGAPNEKLFF.

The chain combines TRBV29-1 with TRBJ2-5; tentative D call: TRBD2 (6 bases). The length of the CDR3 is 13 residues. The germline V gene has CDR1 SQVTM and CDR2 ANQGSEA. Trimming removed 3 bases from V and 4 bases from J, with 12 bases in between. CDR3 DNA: TGCAGCGTTGATCCCGTCGGGGGAGAGACCCAGTACTTC. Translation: CSVDPVGGETQYF.

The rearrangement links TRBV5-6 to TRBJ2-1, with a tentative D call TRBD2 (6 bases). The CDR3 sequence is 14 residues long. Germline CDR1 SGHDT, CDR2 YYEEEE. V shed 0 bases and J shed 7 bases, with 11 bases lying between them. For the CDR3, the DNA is TGTGCCAGCAGCTTGGATCCTAGCGTAAATGAGCAGTTCTTC. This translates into CASSLDPSVNEQFF.

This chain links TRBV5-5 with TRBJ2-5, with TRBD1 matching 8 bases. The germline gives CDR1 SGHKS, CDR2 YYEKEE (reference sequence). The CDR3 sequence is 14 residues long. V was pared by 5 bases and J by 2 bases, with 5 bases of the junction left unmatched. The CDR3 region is CASRYNRGQETQYF. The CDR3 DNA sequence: TGTGCCAGCAGATATAACAGGGGGCAAGAGACCCAGTACTTC.

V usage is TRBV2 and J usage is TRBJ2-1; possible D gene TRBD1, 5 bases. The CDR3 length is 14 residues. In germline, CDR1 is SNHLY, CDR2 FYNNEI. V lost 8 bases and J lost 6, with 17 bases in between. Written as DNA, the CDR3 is TGTGCCAGCGGCCGTGAAGGGGTTCCCAATGAGCAGTTCTTC. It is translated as CASGREGVPNEQFF.

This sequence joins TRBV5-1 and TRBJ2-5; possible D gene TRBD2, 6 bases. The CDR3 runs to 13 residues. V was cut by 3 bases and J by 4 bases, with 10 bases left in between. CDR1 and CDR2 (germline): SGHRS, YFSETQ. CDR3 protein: CASSSGTAETQYF. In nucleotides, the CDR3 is TGCGCCAGCAGCTCGGGGACTGCAGAGACCCAGTACTTC.

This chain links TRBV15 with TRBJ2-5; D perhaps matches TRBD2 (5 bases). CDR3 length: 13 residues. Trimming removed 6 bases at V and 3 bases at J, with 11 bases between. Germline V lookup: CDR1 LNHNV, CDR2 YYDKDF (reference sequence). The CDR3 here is CATRGAGKETQYF. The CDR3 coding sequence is TGTGCCACCAGGGGCGCGGGCAAAGAGACCCAGTACTTC.

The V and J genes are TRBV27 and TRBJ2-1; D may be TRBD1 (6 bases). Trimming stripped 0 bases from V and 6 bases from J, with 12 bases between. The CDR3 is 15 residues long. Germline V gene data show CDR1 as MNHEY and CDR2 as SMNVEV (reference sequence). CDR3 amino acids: CASSLSGQGGNEQFF. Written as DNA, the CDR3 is TGTGCCAGCAGTTTATCAGGACAAGGGGGCAATGAGCAGTTCTTC.

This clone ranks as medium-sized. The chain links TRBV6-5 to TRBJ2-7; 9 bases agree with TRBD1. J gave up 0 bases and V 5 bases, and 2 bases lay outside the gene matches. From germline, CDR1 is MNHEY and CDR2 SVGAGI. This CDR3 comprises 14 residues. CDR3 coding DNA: TGTGCCAGCAGTCGGGACAGGGACTCCTACGAGCAGTACGTC. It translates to CASSRDRDSYEQYV.

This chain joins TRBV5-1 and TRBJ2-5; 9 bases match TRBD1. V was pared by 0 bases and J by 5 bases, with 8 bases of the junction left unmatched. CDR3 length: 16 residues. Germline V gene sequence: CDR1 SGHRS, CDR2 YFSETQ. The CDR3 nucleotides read TGCGCCAGCAGCTTGGGGACAGGGGCTCTGGGGGAGACCCAGTACTTC. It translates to CASSLGTGALGETQYF.

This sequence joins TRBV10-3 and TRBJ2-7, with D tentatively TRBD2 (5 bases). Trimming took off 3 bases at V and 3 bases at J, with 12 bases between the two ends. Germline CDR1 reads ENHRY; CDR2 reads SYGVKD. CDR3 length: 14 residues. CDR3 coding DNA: TGTGCCATCAGTGAAGGTAGACTAAACTACGAGCAGTACTTC. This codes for CAISEGRLNYEQYF.

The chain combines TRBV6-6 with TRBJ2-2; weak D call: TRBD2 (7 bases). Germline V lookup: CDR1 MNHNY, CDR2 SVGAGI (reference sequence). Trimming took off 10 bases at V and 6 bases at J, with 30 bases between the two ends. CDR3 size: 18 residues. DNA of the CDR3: TGTGCCATCAATCGCCAATTCACGGGGGGCGCTTTTTCCGGGGAGCTGTTTTTT. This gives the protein CAINRQFTGGAFSGELFF.

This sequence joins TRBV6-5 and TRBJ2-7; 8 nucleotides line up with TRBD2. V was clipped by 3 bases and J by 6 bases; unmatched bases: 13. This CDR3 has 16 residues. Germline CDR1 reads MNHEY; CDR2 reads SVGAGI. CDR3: CASSYDKRGPGSEQYF. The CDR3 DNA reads TGTGCCAGCAGTTATGACAAGCGGGGGCCGGGGAGCGAGCAGTACTTC.

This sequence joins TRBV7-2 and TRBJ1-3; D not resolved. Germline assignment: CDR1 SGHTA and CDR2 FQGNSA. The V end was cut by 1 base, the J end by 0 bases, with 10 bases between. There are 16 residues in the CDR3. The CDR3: CASSLGPLGSGNTIYF. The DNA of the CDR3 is TGTGCCAGCAGCTTAGGCCCCCTAGGCTCTGGAAACACCATATATTTT.

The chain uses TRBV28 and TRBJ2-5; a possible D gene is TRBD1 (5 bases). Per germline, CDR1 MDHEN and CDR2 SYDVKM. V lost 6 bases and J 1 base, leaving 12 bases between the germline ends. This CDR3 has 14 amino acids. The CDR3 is CASSLPTAQETQYF. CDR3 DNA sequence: TGTGCCAGCAGCCTCCCGACAGCCCAAGAGACCCAGTACTTC.

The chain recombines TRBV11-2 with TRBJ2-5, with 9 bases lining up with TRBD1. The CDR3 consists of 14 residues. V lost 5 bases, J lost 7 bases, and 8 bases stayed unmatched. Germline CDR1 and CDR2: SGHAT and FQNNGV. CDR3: CASSPRDRVGTQYF. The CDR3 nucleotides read TGTGCCAGCAGCCCGAGGGACAGGGTGGGGACCCAGTACTTC.